These T cell receptor beta chains were read from a single sample in a study of T cell changes during pregnancy in multiple sclerosis. Measured with immunoSEQ multiplex PCR; TCRdb has only the in-frame clones, and not every one. The repertoire consists of roughly 90,000 clones, with almost 95% occurring once and the leading ten covering around 2.2%. This specimen consisted of peripheral blood, obtained in the third trimester of pregnancy. These receptors were obtained from a female donor with multiple sclerosis, enrolled in a pregnancy study. Each CDR3 is given with its conserved first and last residue. The D gene is left open where the match is weak. Only part of the rows carry a size: once, few, many, or a class if the clone is expanded.

D gene	J gene	V gene	clone size	CDR3 protein	CDR3 DNA
-	TRBJ1-1	TRBV30	-	CAWSPRGWNTEAFF	TGTGCCTGGAGCCCCAGGGGATGGAACACTGAAGCTTTCTTT
-	TRBJ1-1	TRBV7-9	-	CASSLRGGGLGTEAFF	TGTGCCAGCAGCTTGAGAGGCGGGGGGCTAGGGACTGAAGCTTTCTTT
-	TRBJ2-3	TRBV27	-	CASSHTDTQYF	TGTGCCAGCAGCCACACAGATACGCAGTATTTT
-	TRBJ1-5	TRBV7-2	-	CASSSQWNQPQHF	TGTGCCAGCAGCTCACAGTGGAATCAGCCCCAGCATTTT
TRBD1	TRBJ2-7	TRBV18	-	CASSPKGTGLYEQYF	TGTGCCAGCTCACCAAAGGGGACAGGCCTCTACGAGCAGTACTTC
TRBD1	TRBJ1-2	TRBV5-8	-	CASSSGQPVGGYTF	TGTGCCAGCAGCTCGGGACAGCCCGTCGGTGGCTACACCTTC
-	TRBJ2-1	TRBV7-6	once	CASSLEGLAPNEQFF	TGTGCCAGCAGCTTAGAGGGTCTAGCCCCCAATGAGCAGTTCTTC
-	TRBJ1-1	TRBV9	-	CASSVFPGGEIMNTEAFF	TGTGCCAGCAGCGTATTCCCGGGGGGGGAGATCATGAACACTGAAGCTTTCTTT
-	TRBJ2-7	TRBV14	-	CASSQAGLSYEQYF	TGTGCCAGCAGTCAGGCTGGACTTTCCTACGAGCAGTACTTC
-	TRBJ1-5	TRBV10-3	-	CAISGGAGSFGPQHF	TGTGCCATCAGCGGGGGGGCAGGGTCTTTTGGGCCCCAGCATTTT
-	TRBJ2-7	TRBV11-2	-	CASSLAAGTYEQYF	TGTGCCAGCAGTTTAGCTGCGGGGACCTACGAGCAGTACTTC
-	TRBJ2-5	TRBV6-5	-	CASSRGGGLETQYF	TGTGCCAGCAGTAGGGGAGGCGGGTTGGAGACCCAGTACTTC
-	TRBJ2-1	TRBV5-1	-	CASSLTSNTGSEQFF	TGCGCCAGCAGCTTGACCTCCAATACAGGGAGCGAGCAGTTCTTC
-	TRBJ2-7	TRBV29-1	-	CSVEEGRVGEQYF	TGCAGCGTTGAAGAGGGCAGGGTGGGGGAGCAGTACTTC
-	TRBJ2-1	TRBV4-2	-	CASSQDLVVTEQFF	TGTGCCAGCAGCCAAGATTTAGTGGTTACTGAGCAGTTCTTC
TRBD1	TRBJ1-5	TRBV6-6	-	CASSYTGGSNQPQHF	TGTGCCAGCAGTTACACAGGGGGTAGCAATCAGCCCCAGCATTTT
-	TRBJ2-7	TRBV5-4	-	CASSPRAPDVAPGSAREQYF	TGTGCCAGCAGCCCCCGAGCTCCCGACGTCGCCCCGGGATCCGCCAGGGAGCAGTACTTC
-	TRBJ2-2	TRBV9	-	CASRKGGDVGTGELFF	TGTGCCAGCAGGAAAGGGGGAGATGTGGGCACCGGGGAGCTGTTTTTT
-	TRBJ1-1	TRBV6-5	-	CASSPGQNTEAFF	TGTGCCAGCAGTCCGGGACAGAACACTGAAGCTTTCTTT
TRBD2	TRBJ2-7	TRBV25-1	-	CAPPGLAALPYYEQYF	TGTGCCCCACCGGGACTAGCGGCCCTCCCTTACTACGAGCAGTACTTC
-	TRBJ1-4	TRBV2	-	CASSGGLGEKLFF	TGTGCCAGCAGTGGAGGGTTGGGTGAAAAACTGTTTTTT
TRBD1	TRBJ2-5	TRBV10-2	-	CASSESGTGPEQTQYF	TGCGCCAGCAGTGAGTCGGGGACAGGGCCTGAGCAGACCCAGTACTTC
-	TRBJ2-3	TRBV18	-	CASSPNGITDTQYF	TGTGCCAGCTCACCAAACGGGATCACAGATACGCAGTATTTT
-	TRBJ2-4	TRBV27	-	CASSSGPIAKNIQYF	TGTGCCAGCAGTAGCGGGCCTATAGCCAAAAACATTCAGTACTTC
TRBD1	TRBJ2-3	TRBV6-4	-	CASRLRGTSTDTQYF	TGTGCCAGCAGGCTCAGGGGGACAAGCACAGATACGCAGTATTTT
-	TRBJ1-2	TRBV27	-	CASSLKGIGWRLGQGNRGYGYTF	TGTGCCAGCAGTTTAAAGGGAATCGGTTGGCGGTTGGGCCAGGGGAATAGGGGCTATGGCTACACCTTC
-	TRBJ2-3	TRBV6-5	-	CASSYRRDTDTQYF	TGTGCCAGCAGTTACCGGCGGGACACAGATACGCAGTATTTT
-	TRBJ2-7	TRBV21-1	-	CASSKSGVGPAIEQYF	TGTGCCAGCAGTAAGTCAGGGGTCGGACCGGCTATCGAGCAGTACTTC
-	TRBJ1-2	TRBV15	-	CATWGPGQGRPYGYTF	TGTGCCACCTGGGGGCCGGGACAAGGTCGTCCCTATGGCTACACCTTC
TRBD2	TRBJ2-3	TRBV5-4	-	CASSFGGGRPNTDTQYF	TGTGCCAGCAGCTTTGGCGGGGGGCGGCCGAACACAGATACGCAGTATTTT
-	TRBJ2-3	TRBV6-6	-	CASRIEQPNTQYF	TGTGCCAGCAGGATCGAACAACCGAATACGCAGTATTTT
-	TRBJ2-1	TRBV27	-	CASSPFPQGLKGVVQFF	TGTGCCAGCAGTCCCTTCCCCCAGGGTCTGAAGGGGGTAGTGCAGTTCTTC
-	TRBJ1-2	TRBV19	once	CASSIRANYGYTF	TGTGCCAGTAGTATCCGGGCTAACTATGGCTACACCTTC
TRBD1	TRBJ2-7	TRBV5-6	-	CASSARQGVHSFYEQYF	TGTGCCAGCAGCGCCCGACAGGGGGTTCATTCATTCTACGAGCAGTACTTC
TRBD1	TRBJ2-1	TRBV19	-	CASSRTGKSRVWNEQFF	TGTGCCAGTAGTCGGACAGGGAAGTCCCGGGTCTGGAATGAGCAGTTCTTC
TRBD2	TRBJ2-7	TRBV5-5	-	CASSHSGSSYEQYF	TGTGCCAGCAGCCATAGCGGGAGTTCCTACGAGCAGTACTTC
TRBD2	TRBJ2-3	TRBV2	once	CASPDRPRGSGRPRTQYF	TGTGCCAGCCCGGACAGGCCCCGCGGTAGCGGGAGGCCGAGGACGCAGTATTTT
-	TRBJ1-3	TRBV9	-	CASSVEGLGSGNTIYF	TGTGCCAGCAGCGTAGAGGGACTGGGCTCTGGAAACACCATATATTTT
-	TRBJ2-5	TRBV10-3	-	CAIKDSQETQYF	TGTGCCATCAAGGACAGCCAAGAGACCCAGTACTTC
TRBD2	TRBJ2-2	TRBV5-1	-	CASTPAGMNTGELFF	TGCGCCAGCACCCCAGCGGGGATGAACACCGGGGAGCTGTTTTTT
TRBD1	TRBJ2-4	TRBV28	-	CASSLFRLGTGASKSMNIQYF	TGTGCCAGCAGTTTGTTTCGGTTGGGGACAGGGGCTAGCAAGAGCATGAACATTCAGTACTTC
TRBD1	TRBJ2-7	TRBV10-3	-	CAISPGQGLAYEQYF	TGTGCCATCAGTCCCGGACAGGGTCTCGCCTACGAGCAGTACTTC
TRBD1	TRBJ2-7	TRBV15	-	CATSVRRQGPDEQYF	TGTGCCACCAGCGTCCGTCGACAGGGCCCTGACGAGCAGTACTTC
-	TRBJ2-3	TRBV15	-	CATSRPLDTDTQYF	TGTGCCACCAGCCGGCCACTAGACACAGATACGCAGTATTTT
TRBD2	TRBJ2-1	TRBV4-1	-	CASSPLAGAVYNEQFF	TGCGCCAGCAGCCCACTAGCGGGAGCAGTCTACAATGAGCAGTTCTTC
-	TRBJ1-3	TRBV19	-	CASSMKPVSGNTIYF	TGTGCCAGTAGTATGAAGCCGGTCTCTGGAAACACCATATATTTT
-	TRBJ2-7	TRBV28	-	CASSLAGSVSYEQYF	TGTGCCAGCAGTTTGGCGGGGTCTGTTTCCTACGAGCAGTACTTC
-	TRBJ2-7	TRBV10-3	-	CAVLEASDRYEQYF	TGTGCCGTCCTGGAGGCCTCCGACCGCTACGAGCAGTACTTC
-	TRBJ2-1	TRBV28	once	CASSRLANEQFF	TGTGCCAGCAGTCGACTTGCCAATGAGCAGTTCTTC
TRBD1	TRBJ2-3	TRBV27	-	CASSLEGTGRTDTQYF	TGTGCCAGCAGTTTAGAAGGGACAGGGAGGACAGATACGCAGTATTTT
-	TRBJ1-2	TRBV21-1	-	CASSKGNRLRNGYTF	TGTGCCAGCAGCAAAGGAAACAGGTTAAGAAATGGCTACACCTTC
-	TRBJ1-5	TRBV18	-	CASSSSGSNQPQHF	TGTGCCAGCTCATCATCAGGGAGCAATCAGCCCCAGCATTTT
TRBD1	TRBJ1-1	TRBV5-1	-	CASSIGQGVLNTEAFF	TGCGCCAGCAGCATAGGACAGGGGGTGTTGAACACTGAAGCTTTCTTT